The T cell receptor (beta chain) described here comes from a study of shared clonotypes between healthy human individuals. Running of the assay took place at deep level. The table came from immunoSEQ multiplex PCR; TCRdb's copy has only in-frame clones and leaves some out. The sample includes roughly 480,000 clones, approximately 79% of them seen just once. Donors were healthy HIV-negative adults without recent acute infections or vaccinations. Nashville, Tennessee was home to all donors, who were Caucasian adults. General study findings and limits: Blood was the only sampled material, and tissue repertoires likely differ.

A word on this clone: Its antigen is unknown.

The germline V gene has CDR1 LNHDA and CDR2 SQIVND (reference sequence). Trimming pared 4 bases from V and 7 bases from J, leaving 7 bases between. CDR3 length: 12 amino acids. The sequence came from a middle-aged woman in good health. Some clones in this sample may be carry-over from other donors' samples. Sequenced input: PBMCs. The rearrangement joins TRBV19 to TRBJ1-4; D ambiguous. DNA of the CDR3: TGTGCCAGTAGTACGGTGGGTGAAAAACTGTTTTTT. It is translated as CASSTVGEKLFF.